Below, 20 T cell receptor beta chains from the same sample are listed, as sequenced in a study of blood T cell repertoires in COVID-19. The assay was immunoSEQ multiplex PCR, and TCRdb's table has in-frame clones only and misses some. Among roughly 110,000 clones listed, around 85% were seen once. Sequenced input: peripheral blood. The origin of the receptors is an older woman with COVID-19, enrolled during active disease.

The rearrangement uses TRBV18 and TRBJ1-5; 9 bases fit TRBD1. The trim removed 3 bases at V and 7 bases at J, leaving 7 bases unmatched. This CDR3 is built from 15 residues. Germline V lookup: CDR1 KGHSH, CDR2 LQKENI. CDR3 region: CASSPLQGAGQPQHF. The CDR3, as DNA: TGTGCCAGCTCACCTCTACAGGGGGCAGGGCAGCCCCAGCATTTT.

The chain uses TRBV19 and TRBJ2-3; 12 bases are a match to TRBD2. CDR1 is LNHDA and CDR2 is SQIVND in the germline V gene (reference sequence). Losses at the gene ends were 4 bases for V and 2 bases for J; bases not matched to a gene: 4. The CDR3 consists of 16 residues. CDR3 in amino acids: CASSTRLAGDTDTQYF. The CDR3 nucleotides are TGTGCCAGTAGTACGAGACTAGCGGGGGACACAGATACGCAGTATTTT.

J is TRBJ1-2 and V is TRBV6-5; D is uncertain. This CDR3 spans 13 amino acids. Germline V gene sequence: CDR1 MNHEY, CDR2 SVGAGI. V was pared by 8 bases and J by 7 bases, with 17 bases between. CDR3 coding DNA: TGTGCCAGCCCGGGAGAGACCGTCGGTGGCTACACCTTC. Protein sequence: CASPGETVGGYTF.

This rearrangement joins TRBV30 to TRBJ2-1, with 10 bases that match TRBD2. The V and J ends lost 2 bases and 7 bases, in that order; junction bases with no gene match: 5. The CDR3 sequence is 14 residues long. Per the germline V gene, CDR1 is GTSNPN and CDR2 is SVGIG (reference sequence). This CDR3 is CAWSLSGGANEQFF. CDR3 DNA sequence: TGTGCCTGGAGTTTAAGCGGGGGGGCAAATGAGCAGTTCTTC.

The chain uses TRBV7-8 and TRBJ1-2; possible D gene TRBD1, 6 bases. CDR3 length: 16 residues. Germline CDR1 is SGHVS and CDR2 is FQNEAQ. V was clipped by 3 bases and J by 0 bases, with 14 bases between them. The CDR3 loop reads CASSFLPQGTNYGYTF. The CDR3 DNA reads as TGTGCCAGCAGCTTTCTACCACAGGGTACTAACTATGGCTACACCTTC.

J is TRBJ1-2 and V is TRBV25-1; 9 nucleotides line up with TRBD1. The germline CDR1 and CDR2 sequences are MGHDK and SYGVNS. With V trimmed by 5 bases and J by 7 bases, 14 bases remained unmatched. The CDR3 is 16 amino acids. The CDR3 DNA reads TGTGCCAGCAGTTTTAAAACAGGGGGCGGATTGCGTGGCTACACCTTC. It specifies CASSFKTGGGLRGYTF.

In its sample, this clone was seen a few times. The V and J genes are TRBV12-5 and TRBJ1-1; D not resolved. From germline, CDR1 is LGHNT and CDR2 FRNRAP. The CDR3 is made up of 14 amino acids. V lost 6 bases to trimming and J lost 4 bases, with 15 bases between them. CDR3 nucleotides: TGTGCTAGTGGCACGCCGATCAGGTCCACTGAAGCTTTCTTT. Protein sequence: CASGTPIRSTEAFF.

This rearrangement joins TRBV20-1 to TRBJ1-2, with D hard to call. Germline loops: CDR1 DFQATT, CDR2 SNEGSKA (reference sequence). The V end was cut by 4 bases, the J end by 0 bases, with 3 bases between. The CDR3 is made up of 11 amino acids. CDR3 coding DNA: TGCAGTGCTACAGCTAACTATGGCTACACCTTC. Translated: CSATANYGYTF.

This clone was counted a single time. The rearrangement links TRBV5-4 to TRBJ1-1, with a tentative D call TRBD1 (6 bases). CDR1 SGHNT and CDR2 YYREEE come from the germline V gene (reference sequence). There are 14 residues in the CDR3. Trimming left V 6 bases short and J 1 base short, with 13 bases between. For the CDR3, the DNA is TGTGCCAGCATCTCACAGGGACAGAACACTGAAGCTTTCTTT. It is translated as CASISQGQNTEAFF.

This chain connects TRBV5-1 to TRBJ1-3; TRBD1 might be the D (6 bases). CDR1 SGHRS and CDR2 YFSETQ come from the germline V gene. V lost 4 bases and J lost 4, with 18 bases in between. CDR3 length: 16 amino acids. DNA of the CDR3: TGCGCCAGCAGCCCCGGGGGGGGGCGCCGAGGAAACACCATATATTTT. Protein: CASSPGGGRRGNTIYF. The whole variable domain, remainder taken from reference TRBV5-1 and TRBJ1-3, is KAGVTQTPRYLIKTRGQQVTLSCSPISGHRSVSWYQQTPGQGLQFLFEYFSETQRNKGNFPGRFSGRQFSNSRSEMNVSTLELGDSALYLCASSPGGGRRGNTIYFGEGSWLTVV.

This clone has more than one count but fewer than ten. CDR3 loop: CASSIRQGARGGELFF. CDR3 coding DNA: TGTGCCAGCAGCATAAGACAGGGGGCGCGAGGCGGGGAGCTGTTTTTT. This chain uses TRBV11-1 with TRBJ2-2; 10 positions match TRBD1. The germline V gene encodes CDR1 SGHAT and CDR2 FQDESV (reference sequence). This CDR3 is 16 amino acids long. V gave up 5 bases and J gave up 7 bases; unmatched junction bases: 10.

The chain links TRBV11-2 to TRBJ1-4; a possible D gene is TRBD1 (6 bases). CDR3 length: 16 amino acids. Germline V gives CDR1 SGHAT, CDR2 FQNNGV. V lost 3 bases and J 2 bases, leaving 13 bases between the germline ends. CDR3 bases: TGTGCCAGCAGCTTGGCCAGGGGAACGACTAATGAAAAACTGTTTTTT. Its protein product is CASSLARGTTNEKLFF.

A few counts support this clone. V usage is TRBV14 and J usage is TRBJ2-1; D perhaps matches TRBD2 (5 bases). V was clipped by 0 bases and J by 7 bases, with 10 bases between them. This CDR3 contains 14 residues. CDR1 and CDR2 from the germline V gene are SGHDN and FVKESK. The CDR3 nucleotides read TGTGCCAGCAGCCAAGATCCGGGGTTAAATGAGCAGTTCTTC. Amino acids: CASSQDPGLNEQFF.

Here the CDR3 reads CASSNAGGPQHF. CDR3 in DNA: TGTGCCAGCAGCAACGCAGGGGGCCCCCAGCATTTT. This chain links TRBV9 with TRBJ1-5; 8 nucleotides line up with TRBD1. The CDR3 sequence is 12 residues long. Per the germline V gene, CDR1 is SGDLS and CDR2 is YYNGEE. V shed 4 bases and J 10 bases; nucleotides not matched to a gene: 4. Based on the CDR3 plus reference TRBV9 and TRBJ1-5, the full variable domain is DSGVTQTPKHLITATGQRVTLRCSPRSGDLSVYWYQQSLDQGLQFLIQYYNGEERAKGNILERFSAQQFPDLHSELNLSSLELGDSALYFCASSNAGGPQHFGDGTRLSIL.

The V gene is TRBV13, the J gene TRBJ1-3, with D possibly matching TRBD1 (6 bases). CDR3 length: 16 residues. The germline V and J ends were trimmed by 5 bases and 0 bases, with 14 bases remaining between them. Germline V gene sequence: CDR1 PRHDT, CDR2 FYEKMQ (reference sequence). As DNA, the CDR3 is TGTGCCAGCAGCCTCTATGGACAGAGCTCTGGAAACACCATATATTTT. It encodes CASSLYGQSSGNTIYF.

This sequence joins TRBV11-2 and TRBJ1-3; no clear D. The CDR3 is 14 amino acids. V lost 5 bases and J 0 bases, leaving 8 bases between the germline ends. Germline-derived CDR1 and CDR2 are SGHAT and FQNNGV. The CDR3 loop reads CASSSSPSGNTIYF. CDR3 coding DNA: TGTGCCAGCAGCAGTAGCCCCTCTGGAAACACCATATATTTT.

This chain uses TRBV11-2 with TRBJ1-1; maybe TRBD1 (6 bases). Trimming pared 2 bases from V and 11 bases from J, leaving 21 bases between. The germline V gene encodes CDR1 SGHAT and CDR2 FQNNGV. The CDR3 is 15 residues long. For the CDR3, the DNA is TGTGCCAGCAGCTTAACAATCGGACAGAGTATGAGGGCTTTCTTT. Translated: CASSLTIGQSMRAFF. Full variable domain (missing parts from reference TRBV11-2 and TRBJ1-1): EAGVAQSPRYKIIEKRQSVAFWCNPISGHATLYWYQQILGQGPKLLIQFQNNGVVDDSQLPKDRFSAERLKGVDSTLKIQPAKLEDSAVYLCASSLTIGQSMRAFFGQGTRLTVV.

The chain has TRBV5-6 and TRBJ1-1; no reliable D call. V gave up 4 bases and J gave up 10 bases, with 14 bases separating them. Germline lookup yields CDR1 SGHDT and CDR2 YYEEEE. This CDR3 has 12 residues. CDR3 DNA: TGTGCCAGCAGCCTTAAGTGGGAGGGAGCTTTCTTT. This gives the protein CASSLKWEGAFF.

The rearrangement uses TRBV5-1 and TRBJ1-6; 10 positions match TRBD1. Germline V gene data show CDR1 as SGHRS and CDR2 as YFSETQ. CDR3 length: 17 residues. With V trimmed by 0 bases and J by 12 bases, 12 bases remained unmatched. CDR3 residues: CASSLGDWGQGTGPLHF. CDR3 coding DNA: TGCGCCAGCAGCTTGGGGGATTGGGGACAGGGGACGGGACCCCTCCACTTT.

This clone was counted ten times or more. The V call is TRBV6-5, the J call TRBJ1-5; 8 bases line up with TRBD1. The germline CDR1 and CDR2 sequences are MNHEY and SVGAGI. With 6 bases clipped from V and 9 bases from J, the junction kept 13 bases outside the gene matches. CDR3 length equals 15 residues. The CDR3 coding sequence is TGTGCCAGCAGCCACGGACAGGGAGGAATTGGGCCCCAGCATTTT. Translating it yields CASSHGQGGIGPQHF.